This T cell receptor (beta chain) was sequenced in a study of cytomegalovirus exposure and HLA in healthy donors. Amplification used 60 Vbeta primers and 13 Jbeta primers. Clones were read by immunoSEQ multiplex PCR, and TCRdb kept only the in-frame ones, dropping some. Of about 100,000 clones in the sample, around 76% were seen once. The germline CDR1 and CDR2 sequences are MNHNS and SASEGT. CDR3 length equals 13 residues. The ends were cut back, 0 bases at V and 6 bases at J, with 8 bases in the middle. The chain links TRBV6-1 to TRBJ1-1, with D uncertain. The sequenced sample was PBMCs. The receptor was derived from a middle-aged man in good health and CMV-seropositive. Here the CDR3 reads CASSEAGGPEAFF. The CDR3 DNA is TGTGCCAGCAGTGAAGCGGGAGGACCTGAAGCTTTCTTT.